This TCR beta chain was obtained from a study of CD8 T cells in Susac syndrome. Trimming cost V 3 bases and J 3 bases, with 18 bases left between them. This CDR3 contains 15 residues. Germline CDR1 and CDR2: GTSNPN and SVGIG (reference sequence). RNA amounts of 0.5 to 1 ug underwent reverse transcription with random hexamers. TCRdb re-called the immunoSEQ multiplex PCR reads through MiXCR, storing one row per CDR3 protein. The sample carries 200,000 to 250,000 distinct CDR3 sequences, 90% to 95% recorded once. This clonotype was observed a handful of times. The sample comprised CD4+ T cells from PBMCs. This TCR derives from a human donor with multiple sclerosis. This chain joins TRBV30 and TRBJ2-7; possibly TRBD2 for D (7 bases). The CDR3 nucleotides are TGTGCCTGGAGCCGGTGTTGGGAGGGGGACTACGAGCAGTACGTC. It specifies CAWSRCWEGDYEQYV.